This entry lists 27 T cell receptor beta chains sequenced from one sample in a study of graft-versus-host responses after intestinal transplantation. The data were produced by immunoSEQ multiplex PCR, yet TCRdb's version contains in-frame clones alone and is incomplete. Of more than 55,000 clones listed, around 90% are singletons. The sequences come from PBMCs, collected 26 days after transplant. These receptors were collected from a human patient who received an intestinal transplant, so some T cells may come from the graft donor.

This rearrangement joins TRBV5-1 to TRBJ2-3; D is unresolved. Trimming pared 0 bases from V and 2 bases from J, leaving 10 bases between. Germline loops: CDR1 SGHRS, CDR2 YFSETQ. The CDR3 totals 15 residues. In DNA form, the CDR3 reads TGCGCCAGCAGCTTGGTGTCAGACTCCACAGATACGCAGTATTTT. This gives the protein CASSLVSDSTDTQYF.

The V and J genes are TRBV27 and TRBJ1-4, with 7 positions matching TRBD1. There are 14 residues in the CDR3. V was clipped by 6 bases and J by 8 bases; unmatched bases: 9. The germline V gene encodes CDR1 MNHEY and CDR2 SMNVEV (reference sequence). CDR3 bases: TGTGCCAGCAGGGGGACAGTGAGGATGGAAAAACTGTTTTTT. Translating gives CASRGTVRMEKLFF.

This rearrangement joins TRBV4-1 to TRBJ2-5; D remains ambiguous. This CDR3 comprises 13 residues. Deletions cut 0 bases from V and 3 bases from J, with 5 bases between. Germline assignment: CDR1 MGHRA and CDR2 YSYEKL. This CDR3 is CASSQDIEETQYF. DNA for the CDR3: TGCGCCAGCAGCCAAGATATTGAAGAGACCCAGTACTTC.

The rearrangement uses TRBV27 and TRBJ2-5, with TRBD2 as a possible D gene (5 bases). The V end was cut by 6 bases, the J end by 3 bases, with 11 bases between. The CDR3 has 13 residues. CDR1 and CDR2 from the germline V gene are MNHEY and SMNVEV (reference sequence). The CDR3 coding sequence is TGTGCCAGCAGCCCTAACGGGAAAGAGACCCAGTACTTC. Its protein product is CASSPNGKETQYF.

This clone has only a few counts. The chain joins TRBV7-9 to TRBJ1-3, with a tentative D call TRBD1 (5 bases). Germline loops: CDR1 SEHNR, CDR2 FQNEAQ (reference sequence). This CDR3 has 14 amino acids. The V end lost 3 bases, the J end lost 2 bases, and 8 bases lay between the germline ends. The CDR3 DNA reads TGTGCCAGCAGCTTGGACAATGCTGGAAACACCATATATTTT. The encoded protein is CASSLDNAGNTIYF.

The V gene is TRBV28, the J gene TRBJ1-2; D call uncertain. V was trimmed by 8 bases and J by 6 bases, leaving 16 bases between them. CDR3 size: 13 residues. In germline, CDR1 is MDHEN, CDR2 SYDVKM. CDR3 sequence: CASSRGFLNGYTF. CDR3 nucleotides: TGTGCCAGCTCGAGAGGGTTCCTTAATGGCTACACCTTC.

The chain is built from TRBV7-8 and TRBJ1-2; 12 positions match TRBD1. The germline V gene has CDR1 SGHVS and CDR2 FQNEAQ. The CDR3 sequence is 18 residues long. With V trimmed by 4 bases and J by 4 bases, 13 bases remained unmatched. The CDR3 reads CASSYISGQGALSYGYTF. The CDR3 DNA reads as TGTGCCAGCAGCTACATCTCGGGACAGGGGGCGCTAAGCTATGGCTACACCTTC.

The chain employs TRBV5-4 and TRBJ1-2; 7 bases map to TRBD1. Per germline, CDR1 SGHNT and CDR2 YYREEE (reference sequence). Germline trimming cut 4 bases from V and 4 bases from J; bases unmatched to any gene: 7. The CDR3 has 14 residues. CDR3 loop: CASSQGGASYGYTF. DNA of the CDR3: TGTGCCAGCAGCCAAGGGGGCGCGAGCTATGGCTACACCTTC. The complete variable domain, with remaining parts taken from reference TRBV5-4 and TRBJ1-2, reads ETGVTQSPTHLIKTRGQQVTLRCSSQSGHNTVSWYQQALGQGPQFIFQYYREEENGRGNFPPRFSGLQFPNYSSELNVNALELDDSALYLCASSQGGASYGYTFGSGTRLTVV.

The chain is built from TRBV29-1 and TRBJ2-1; a weak D match, TRBD2 (6 bases). Per the germline V gene, CDR1 is SQVTM and CDR2 is ANQGSEA. The CDR3 runs 16 residues. Deletions cut 3 bases from V and 4 bases from J, with 19 bases between. As DNA, the CDR3 is TGCAGCGTTGAGACAATTTCAAGCGGGCCGTACAATGAGCAGTTCTTC. It encodes CSVETISSGPYNEQFF.

CDR3 nucleotides: TGTGCCAGCAGCTACCGGGACAGGCTGAACACAGATACGCAGTATTTT. Translation: CASSYRDRLNTDTQYF. The J gene is TRBJ2-3, the V gene TRBV2; the match to TRBD1 covers 8 bases. The CDR3 length is 16 residues. CDR1 is SNHLY, CDR2 FYNNEI, per germline. J gave up 2 bases and V 6 bases, and 10 bases lay outside the gene matches.

Worth noting for this clone: Other DNA variants within this sample encode the same CDR3. The chain uses TRBV5-1 and TRBJ2-3, with D perhaps TRBD2 (5 bases). Trimming took off 0 bases at V and 4 bases at J, with 6 bases between the two ends. The CDR3 extends over 13 amino acids. Germline CDR1 and CDR2: SGHRS and YFSETQ. In nucleotides, the CDR3 is TGCGCCAGCAGCTTGGGGGGAGCAGATACGCAGTATTTT. It specifies CASSLGGADTQYF.

The DNA of the CDR3 is TGTGCCAGGGGCGGGGCAGAGTCTAGCAATCAGCCCCAGCATTTT. Residues: CARGGAESSNQPQHF. The J gene is TRBJ1-5, the V gene TRBV6-8, with TRBD1 as a possible D gene (5 bases). CDR1 is MNHGY, CDR2 SAAAGT, per germline. V lost 9 bases to trimming and J lost 0 bases, with 15 bases between them. The CDR3 contains 15 residues.

The rearrangement joins TRBV19 to TRBJ2-5; possible D gene TRBD2, 7 bases. Germline V gene sequence: CDR1 LNHDA, CDR2 SQIVND (reference sequence). Trimming cost V 0 bases and J 4 bases, with 15 bases left between them. The CDR3 runs 16 residues. The CDR3, as DNA: TGTGCCAGTAGTATAGATCTGGAGGGGGGGGGAGAGACCCAGTACTTC. Translation: CASSIDLEGGGETQYF.

A single count supports this clone. The chain combines TRBV28 with TRBJ1-1; a possible D gene is TRBD1 (5 bases). This CDR3 is 11 amino acids long. Germline values: CDR1 MDHEN, CDR2 SYDVKM. The V end lost 6 bases, the J end lost 10 bases, and 12 bases lay between the germline ends. CDR3 sequence: CASSPGGRAFF. The CDR3 region has the DNA TGTGCCAGCAGCCCGGGGGGGAGAGCTTTCTTT.

This chain uses TRBV6-5 with TRBJ1-1, with a tentative D call TRBD1 (6 bases). The CDR3 loop spans 15 amino acids. Germline V gene data show CDR1 as MNHEY and CDR2 as SVGAGI. V gave up 5 bases and J gave up 2 bases, with 15 bases separating them. CDR3 sequence: CASSPLRDTNTEAFF. The CDR3 nucleotides read TGTGCCAGCAGTCCCCTCCGGGACACCAACACTGAAGCTTTCTTT.

This sequence joins TRBV10-2 and TRBJ1-4; D may be TRBD1 (5 bases). Germline CDR1 WSHSY, CDR2 SAAADI. The CDR3 sequence is 15 residues long. Trimming took off 2 bases at V and 0 bases at J, with 7 bases between the two ends. CDR3 residues: CASSETGTTNEKLFF. CDR3 in DNA: TGCGCCAGCAGTGAGACAGGAACAACTAATGAAAAACTGTTTTTT.

J is TRBJ1-1 and V is TRBV6-5, with 8 bases identical to TRBD1. With 6 bases clipped from V and 2 bases from J, the junction kept 5 bases outside the gene matches. CDR3 length: 14 residues. Germline loops: CDR1 MNHEY, CDR2 SVGAGI. As DNA, the CDR3 is TGTGCCAGCAGCCCTGGGACAGGTAACACTGAAGCTTTCTTT. This encodes CASSPGTGNTEAFF.

The V call is TRBV7-9, the J call TRBJ2-1; 14 nucleotides align to TRBD2. CDR1 is SEHNR, CDR2 FQNEAQ, per germline (reference sequence). The CDR3 is 16 residues long. V shed 4 bases, J shed 8 bases, and the junction held 7 bases outside the gene matches. The DNA of the CDR3 is TGTGCCAGCAGCTCGACTAGCGGGGGGGCGTGGGATGAGCAGTTCTTC. This gives the protein CASSSTSGGAWDEQFF.

The rearrangement links TRBV5-1 to TRBJ1-2; possible D gene TRBD1, 5 bases. This CDR3 has 13 amino acids. CDR1 and CDR2 (germline): SGHRS, YFSETQ. Trimming took off 4 bases at V and 8 bases at J, with 15 bases between the two ends. This chain's CDR3 is CASSPPAGYGYTF. CDR3 coding DNA: TGCGCCAGCAGCCCCCCGGCAGGGTACGGCTACACCTTC.

The V and J genes are TRBV28 and TRBJ1-2; the D is unclear. The CDR3 has 12 residues. Germline lookup yields CDR1 MDHEN and CDR2 SYDVKM. Trimming stripped 2 bases from V and 8 bases from J, with 9 bases between. CDR3 DNA: TGTGCCAGCAGTTTAGAGGGCTGGGGCTACACCTTC. This encodes CASSLEGWGYTF.

V is TRBV28 and J is TRBJ2-3; TRBD1 aligns across 7 bases. The CDR3 contains 14 residues. V dropped 5 bases and J dropped 4; count of bases not matched to a gene: 6. The germline gives CDR1 MDHEN, CDR2 SYDVKM. CDR3 coding DNA: TGTGCCAGCAGTCTCACAGGGGAATCAGATACGCAGTATTTT. As protein: CASSLTGESDTQYF.

The chain employs TRBV27 and TRBJ1-6, with 7 bases lining up with TRBD1. With 4 bases clipped from V and 14 bases from J, the junction kept 14 bases outside the gene matches. CDR3 length equals 15 residues. Looked up from germline, CDR1 is MNHEY and CDR2 is SMNVEV (reference sequence). As DNA, the CDR3 is TGTGCCAGCAGTTGGGGGGACAGTTGGGCTCGGTCCCTCCACTTT. Its translation: CASSWGDSWARSLHF.

The chain carries TRBV5-6 and TRBJ1-6; tentative D call: TRBD1 (5 bases). This CDR3 contains 15 residues. The V end lost 2 bases, the J end lost 7 bases, and 13 bases lay between the germline ends. Germline CDR1 reads SGHDT; CDR2 reads YYEEEE. The CDR3 sequence is CASSFGMGRNSPLHF. For the CDR3, the DNA is TGTGCCAGCAGCTTTGGGATGGGGCGCAATTCACCCCTCCACTTT.

The chain couples TRBV7-8 to TRBJ1-1, with a tentative D call TRBD1 (5 bases). Trimming took 4 bases from V and 0 from J, leaving 12 bases between them. The CDR3 is 15 residues long. Germline V CDR1 and CDR2: SGHVS, FQNEAQ. This CDR3 reads CASSSRLQVNTEAFF. CDR3 DNA sequence: TGTGCCAGCAGCTCCCGCTTACAGGTGAACACTGAAGCTTTCTTT.

The chain employs TRBV11-3 and TRBJ1-1, with D possibly TRBD1 on 6 matching bases. The V gene lost 4 bases and the J gene lost 5 bases, with 14 bases spanning the gap. The CDR3 has 14 residues. CDR1 is SGHNT, CDR2 YENEEA, per germline. The CDR3 nucleotides are TGTGCCAGCAGCTCGGACAGAAGTCGAACTGAAGCTTTCTTT. This sequence encodes CASSSDRSRTEAFF. Full variable domain (remainder filled in from reference TRBV11-3 and TRBJ1-1): EAGVVQSPRYKIIEKKQPVAFWCNPISGHNTLYWYLQNLGQGPELLIRYENEEAVDDSQLPKDRFSAERLKGVDSTLKIQPAELGDSAVYLCASSSDRSRTEAFFGQGTRLTVV.

The rearrangement joins TRBV6-1 to TRBJ2-1; 13 bases fit TRBD2. V shed 4 bases, J shed 8 bases, and the junction held 5 bases outside the gene matches. Germline values: CDR1 MNHNS, CDR2 SASEGT. There are 15 residues in the CDR3. Written as DNA, the CDR3 is TGTGCCAGCAGTGCGGGACTAGCGGGGTTCGATGAGCAGTTCTTC. It translates to CASSAGLAGFDEQFF.

The chain links TRBV6-6 to TRBJ1-2; D gene uncertain. Trimming shortened V by 0 bases and J by 4 bases, and 9 bases separated the two germline ends. The germline V gene encodes CDR1 MNHNY and CDR2 SVGAGI (reference sequence). The CDR3 consists of 14 residues. The CDR3 DNA is TGTGCCAGCAGTTACTCGAACAGTCTCTATGGCTACACCTTC. Its protein product is CASSYSNSLYGYTF.